These T cell receptor beta chains were read from a single sample in a study of shared clonotypes between healthy human individuals. Method: immunoSEQ multiplex PCR; TCRdb's copy keeps in-frame clones and lacks some. The profile shows about 2.4 million clones, approximately 93% of them singletons. Sequenced sample: naive CD4+ T cells from PBMCs. Source of these receptors: a man aged 18-30 years in good health. Some clones in this sample may be carry-over from other donors' samples. Both conserved end residues are part of each CDR3. Fields, in order: CDR3 length, V gene, D gene, J gene, clone size, CDR3 protein, CDR3 DNA. D genes are given only for firm matches. Size is omitted from some rows. Given values are once, few, many or a class for expanded clones.

cdr3_length: 14
v_call: TRBV18
d_call: .
j_call: TRBJ1-2
clone_size: .
cdr3_aa: CASSPDSVNYGYTF
cdr3_nt: TGTGCCAGCTCACCAGACAGCGTTAACTATGGCTACACCTTC

cdr3_length: 17
v_call: TRBV18
d_call: TRBD2
j_call: TRBJ2-5
clone_size: .
cdr3_aa: CASSLRPGGRARETQYF
cdr3_nt: TGTGCCAGCTCACTCCGACCTGGCGGGAGGGCCCGCGAGACCCAGTACTTC

cdr3_length: 17
v_call: TRBV18
d_call: TRBD2
j_call: TRBJ2-1
clone_size: .
cdr3_aa: CASSPLPLAGDVNEQFF
cdr3_nt: TGTGCCAGCTCACCCCTACCTCTAGCGGGAGATGTGAATGAGCAGTTCTTC

cdr3_length: 13
v_call: TRBV11-2
d_call: .
j_call: TRBJ2-1
clone_size: .
cdr3_aa: CASSSGLAAGQFF
cdr3_nt: TGTGCCAGCAGCTCCGGGCTGGCCGCAGGGCAGTTCTTC

cdr3_length: 15
v_call: TRBV11-2
d_call: .
j_call: TRBJ1-4
clone_size: .
cdr3_aa: CASTPGFTTNEKLFF
cdr3_nt: TGTGCCAGCACCCCCGGTTTCACAACTAATGAAAAACTGTTTTTT

cdr3_length: 16
v_call: TRBV18
d_call: .
j_call: TRBJ2-7
clone_size: .
cdr3_aa: CASSPTIGTVGYEQYF
cdr3_nt: TGTGCCAGCTCACCAACAATCGGGACCGTGGGGTACGAGCAGTACTTC

cdr3_length: 17
v_call: TRBV28
d_call: .
j_call: TRBJ1-3
clone_size: .
cdr3_aa: CASSLRRFSDSGNTIYF
cdr3_nt: TGTGCCAGCAGTTTAAGAAGGTTTTCAGACTCTGGAAACACCATATATTTT

cdr3_length: 14
v_call: TRBV29-1
d_call: TRBD1
j_call: TRBJ2-1
clone_size: .
cdr3_aa: CSVEARGPYNEQFF
cdr3_nt: TGCAGCGTTGAGGCCAGGGGGCCCTACAATGAGCAGTTCTTC

cdr3_length: 12
v_call: TRBV11-1
d_call: .
j_call: TRBJ2-7
clone_size: .
cdr3_aa: CASSPFINEQYF
cdr3_nt: TGTGCCAGCAGCCCCTTTATCAACGAGCAGTACTTC

cdr3_length: 15
v_call: TRBV6-5
d_call: .
j_call: TRBJ2-2
clone_size: .
cdr3_aa: CATTVGEANTGELFF
cdr3_nt: TGTGCCACCACGGTGGGCGAAGCGAACACCGGGGAGCTGTTTTTT

cdr3_length: 14
v_call: TRBV18
d_call: .
j_call: TRBJ2-4
clone_size: once
cdr3_aa: CASSRETGRDIQYF
cdr3_nt: TGTGCCAGCTCACGCGAGACAGGGAGGGACATTCAGTACTTC

cdr3_length: 13
v_call: TRBV27
d_call: .
j_call: TRBJ1-1
clone_size: .
cdr3_aa: CASNGGMGTEAFF
cdr3_nt: TGTGCCAGCAATGGAGGGATGGGCACTGAAGCTTTCTTT

cdr3_length: 13
v_call: TRBV15
d_call: .
j_call: TRBJ1-5
clone_size: .
cdr3_aa: CATSRVRNQPQHF
cdr3_nt: TGTGCCACCAGCAGAGTTCGAAATCAGCCCCAGCATTTT

cdr3_length: 18
v_call: TRBV21-1
d_call: .
j_call: TRBJ2-6
clone_size: .
cdr3_aa: CASSKRGPKSSGANVLTF
cdr3_nt: TGTGCCAGCAGCAAACGGGGGCCCAAGAGCTCTGGGGCCAACGTCCTGACTTTC

cdr3_length: 10
v_call: TRBV6-5
d_call: .
j_call: TRBJ1-5
clone_size: few
cdr3_aa: CASRYQPQHF
cdr3_nt: TGTGCCAGCAGGTACCAGCCCCAGCATTTT

cdr3_length: 17
v_call: TRBV9
d_call: TRBD2
j_call: TRBJ2-3
clone_size: .
cdr3_aa: CASSTGLAGGYTDTQYF
cdr3_nt: TGTGCCAGCAGCACTGGACTAGCGGGAGGGTACACAGATACGCAGTATTTT

cdr3_length: 13
v_call: TRBV30
d_call: TRBD1
j_call: TRBJ1-5
clone_size: .
cdr3_aa: CAWSVQGGQPQHF
cdr3_nt: TGTGCCTGGAGTGTACAGGGGGGACAGCCCCAGCATTTT

cdr3_length: 17
v_call: TRBV4-1
d_call: TRBD2
j_call: TRBJ2-7
clone_size: .
cdr3_aa: CASSQPRSGRASYEQYF
cdr3_nt: TGCGCCAGCAGCCAGCCCCGCAGCGGGAGGGCGTCCTACGAGCAGTACTTC

cdr3_length: 12
v_call: TRBV29-1
d_call: TRBD1
j_call: TRBJ1-1
clone_size: few
cdr3_aa: CSAMDRGTEAFF
cdr3_nt: TGCAGCGCTATGGACAGGGGCACTGAAGCTTTCTTT

cdr3_length: 19
v_call: TRBV2
d_call: TRBD2
j_call: TRBJ2-1
clone_size: .
cdr3_aa: CASSEAPAGDLSSYNEQFF
cdr3_nt: TGTGCCAGCAGTGAAGCGCCAGCGGGAGACCTCAGCTCCTACAATGAGCAGTTCTTC

cdr3_length: 16
v_call: TRBV6-6
d_call: .
j_call: TRBJ2-7
clone_size: .
cdr3_aa: CASMNNGHLSSYEQYF
cdr3_nt: TGTGCCAGCATGAATAACGGACACTTGAGCTCCTACGAGCAGTACTTC

cdr3_length: 15
v_call: TRBV19
d_call: TRBD1
j_call: TRBJ1-3
clone_size: .
cdr3_aa: CASERQGARGNTIYF
cdr3_nt: TGTGCCAGTGAGAGACAGGGGGCGCGAGGAAACACCATATATTTT

cdr3_length: 12
v_call: TRBV10-3
d_call: .
j_call: TRBJ2-5
clone_size: .
cdr3_aa: CAISESLGAQYF
cdr3_nt: TGTGCCATCAGTGAGTCTCTGGGAGCCCAGTACTTC

cdr3_length: 16
v_call: TRBV28
d_call: TRBD2
j_call: TRBJ2-3
clone_size: .
cdr3_aa: CASSRGTSASTDTQYF
cdr3_nt: TGTGCCAGCAGCCGCGGGACTAGCGCTAGCACAGATACGCAGTATTTT

cdr3_length: 16
v_call: TRBV7-9
d_call: TRBD1
j_call: TRBJ2-4
clone_size: .
cdr3_aa: CASSSIPTGGKNIQYF
cdr3_nt: TGTGCCAGCAGCTCGATACCGACAGGGGGGAAAAACATTCAGTACTTC

cdr3_length: 15
v_call: TRBV9
d_call: TRBD1
j_call: TRBJ1-2
clone_size: .
cdr3_aa: CASSPGTGTNYGYTF
cdr3_nt: TGTGCCAGCAGCCCAGGGACAGGGACGAACTATGGCTACACCTTC

cdr3_length: 14
v_call: TRBV7-2
d_call: .
j_call: TRBJ2-1
clone_size: .
cdr3_aa: CASSLGRSYNEQFF
cdr3_nt: TGTGCCAGCAGCTTGGGACGCTCCTACAATGAGCAGTTCTTC

cdr3_length: 20
v_call: TRBV28
d_call: TRBD1
j_call: TRBJ1-5
clone_size: .
cdr3_aa: CASSSNAWDRGEGSNQPQHF
cdr3_nt: TGTGCCAGCAGTTCGAACGCGTGGGACAGGGGGGAAGGTAGCAATCAGCCCCAGCATTTT

cdr3_length: 17
v_call: TRBV12-5
d_call: .
j_call: TRBJ2-7
clone_size: .
cdr3_aa: CASGLASRGGGPYEQYF
cdr3_nt: TGTGCTAGTGGTTTGGCATCTCGGGGAGGGGGGCCCTACGAGCAGTACTTC

cdr3_length: 14
v_call: TRBV7-8
d_call: .
j_call: TRBJ2-2
clone_size: .
cdr3_aa: CASSIRARGGELFF
cdr3_nt: TGTGCCAGCAGCATCCGGGCCCGCGGCGGGGAGCTGTTTTTT

cdr3_length: 15
v_call: TRBV5-1
d_call: TRBD1
j_call: TRBJ1-1
clone_size: .
cdr3_aa: CASSLLGQPNTEAFF
cdr3_nt: TGCGCCAGCAGCTTACTGGGACAGCCGAACACTGAAGCTTTCTTT

cdr3_length: 16
v_call: TRBV6-1
d_call: .
j_call: TRBJ2-7
clone_size: .
cdr3_aa: CASSEPDGLNSYEQYF
cdr3_nt: TGTGCCAGCAGTGAACCGGACGGGCTTAACTCCTACGAGCAGTACTTC

cdr3_length: 16
v_call: TRBV5-1
d_call: TRBD1
j_call: TRBJ2-5
clone_size: .
cdr3_aa: CASSLVGQGGGETQYF
cdr3_nt: TGCGCCAGCAGCCTAGTCGGACAGGGAGGCGGAGAGACCCAGTACTTC

cdr3_length: 14
v_call: TRBV5-4
d_call: .
j_call: TRBJ2-2
clone_size: .
cdr3_aa: CASSPIPGTGELFF
cdr3_nt: TGTGCCAGCAGCCCCATTCCTGGCACCGGGGAGCTGTTTTTT

cdr3_length: 16
v_call: TRBV7-9
d_call: TRBD1
j_call: TRBJ2-4
clone_size: .
cdr3_aa: CASSQWTGPAKNIQYF
cdr3_nt: TGTGCCAGCAGCCAATGGACAGGGCCCGCCAAAAACATTCAGTACTTC

cdr3_length: 18
v_call: TRBV5-4
d_call: TRBD2
j_call: TRBJ2-5
clone_size: .
cdr3_aa: CASSLALGLAGVGETQYF
cdr3_nt: TGTGCCAGCAGCTTAGCCCTGGGGCTAGCGGGAGTCGGGGAGACCCAGTACTTC

cdr3_length: 14
v_call: TRBV1
d_call: .
j_call: TRBJ2-3
clone_size: .
cdr3_aa: CTSSQVEGTDTQYF
cdr3_nt: TGCACCAGCAGCCAAGTGGAGGGGACAGATACGCAGTATTTT

cdr3_length: 16
v_call: TRBV5-1
d_call: TRBD2
j_call: TRBJ2-3
clone_size: once
cdr3_aa: CASSLPLAGEGDTQYF
cdr3_nt: TGCGCCAGCAGCTTGCCACTAGCGGGAGAAGGGGATACGCAGTATTTT

cdr3_length: 14
v_call: TRBV11-2
d_call: TRBD1
j_call: TRBJ1-1
clone_size: .
cdr3_aa: CASSLLTGHTEAFF
cdr3_nt: TGTGCCAGCAGCTTACTGACAGGGCACACTGAAGCTTTCTTT

cdr3_length: 13
v_call: TRBV2
d_call: .
j_call: TRBJ2-3
clone_size: .
cdr3_aa: CASSGGLPHTQYF
cdr3_nt: TGTGCCAGCAGTGGAGGGCTCCCCCATACGCAGTATTTT